Described below is a single TCR beta chain sequence and its context. Its antigen is not known. Each patient's relapse followed autologous stem cell transplantation, and brentuximab vedotin exposure varied. This sample is drawn from a study of PD-1 blockade in classical Hodgkin lymphoma. Study-level findings and limits: Undefined causes, possibly disease activity or prior therapy, underlie the repertoire differences. By C4D1, diversity of CD4+ TCRs had risen significantly, whereas that of CD8+ TCRs had not.

Germline V lookup: CDR1 SGHRS, CDR2 YFSETQ. This CDR3 region has 15 residues. The trim removed 7 bases at V and 6 bases at J, leaving 12 bases unmatched. Assay used: immunoSEQ multiplex PCR; TCRdb lists only in-frame clones, some missing. This sample has roughly 41,000 clones, with roughly 88% found just once. The receptor was derived from a human donor with classical Hodgkin lymphoma. The gene calls are TRBV5-1 and TRBJ2-1, with 8 bases lining up with TRBD2. This material consisted of peripheral blood mononuclear cells (PBMCs), taken before the second cycle of nivolumab. CDR3 nucleotide sequence: TGCGCCAGCCATTATATAGCGGGAAACGCCAATGAGCAGTTCTTC. This gives the protein CASHYIAGNANEQFF.